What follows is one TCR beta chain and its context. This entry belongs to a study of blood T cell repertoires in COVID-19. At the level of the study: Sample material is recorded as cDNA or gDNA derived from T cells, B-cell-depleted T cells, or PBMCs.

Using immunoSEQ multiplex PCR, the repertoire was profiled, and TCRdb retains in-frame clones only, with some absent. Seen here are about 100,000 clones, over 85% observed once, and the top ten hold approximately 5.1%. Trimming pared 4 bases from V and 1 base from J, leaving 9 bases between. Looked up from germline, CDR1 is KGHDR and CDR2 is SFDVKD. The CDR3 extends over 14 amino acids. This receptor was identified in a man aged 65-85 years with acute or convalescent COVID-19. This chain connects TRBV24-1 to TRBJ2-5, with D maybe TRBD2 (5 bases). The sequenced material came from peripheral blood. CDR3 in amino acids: CATSDPTSQETQYF. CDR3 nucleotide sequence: TGTGCCACCAGTGACCCCACTAGCCAAGAGACCCAGTACTTC.